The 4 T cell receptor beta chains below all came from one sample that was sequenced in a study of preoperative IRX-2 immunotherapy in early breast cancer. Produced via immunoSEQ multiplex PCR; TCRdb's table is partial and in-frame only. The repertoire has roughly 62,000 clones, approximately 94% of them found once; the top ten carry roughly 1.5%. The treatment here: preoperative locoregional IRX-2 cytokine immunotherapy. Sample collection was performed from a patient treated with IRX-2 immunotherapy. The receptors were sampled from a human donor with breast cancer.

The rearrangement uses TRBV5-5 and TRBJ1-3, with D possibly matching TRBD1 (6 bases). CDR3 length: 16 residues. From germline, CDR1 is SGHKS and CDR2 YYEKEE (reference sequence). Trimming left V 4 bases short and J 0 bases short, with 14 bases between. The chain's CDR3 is CASSPYPDSSGNTIYF. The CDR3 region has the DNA TGTGCCAGCAGCCCCTACCCGGACAGCTCTGGAAACACCATATATTTT.

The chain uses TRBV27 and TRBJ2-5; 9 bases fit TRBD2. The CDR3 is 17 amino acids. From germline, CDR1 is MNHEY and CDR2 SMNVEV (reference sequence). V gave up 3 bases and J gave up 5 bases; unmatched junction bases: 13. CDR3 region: CASSFRSSGIGAETQYF. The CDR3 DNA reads TGTGCCAGCAGTTTTCGATCTAGCGGGATAGGGGCGGAGACCCAGTACTTC.

CDR3: CASSLTGLTYEQYF. The CDR3, as DNA: TGTGCCAGCAGTCTAACGGGGCTGACCTACGAGCAGTACTTC. This chain joins TRBV28 and TRBJ2-7; D tentatively reads TRBD1 or TRBD2 (5 bases each). The V end was cut by 5 bases, the J end by 2 bases, with 13 bases between. The CDR3 runs to 14 residues. CDR1 and CDR2 from the germline V gene are MDHEN and SYDVKM.

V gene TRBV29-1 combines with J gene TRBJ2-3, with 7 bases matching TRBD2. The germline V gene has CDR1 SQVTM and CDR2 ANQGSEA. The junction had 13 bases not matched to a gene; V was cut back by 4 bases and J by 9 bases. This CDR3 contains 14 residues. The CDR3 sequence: CSVAQRLAGDTQYF. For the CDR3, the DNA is TGCAGCGTTGCCCAGCGCCTTGCGGGGGACACGCAGTATTTT.